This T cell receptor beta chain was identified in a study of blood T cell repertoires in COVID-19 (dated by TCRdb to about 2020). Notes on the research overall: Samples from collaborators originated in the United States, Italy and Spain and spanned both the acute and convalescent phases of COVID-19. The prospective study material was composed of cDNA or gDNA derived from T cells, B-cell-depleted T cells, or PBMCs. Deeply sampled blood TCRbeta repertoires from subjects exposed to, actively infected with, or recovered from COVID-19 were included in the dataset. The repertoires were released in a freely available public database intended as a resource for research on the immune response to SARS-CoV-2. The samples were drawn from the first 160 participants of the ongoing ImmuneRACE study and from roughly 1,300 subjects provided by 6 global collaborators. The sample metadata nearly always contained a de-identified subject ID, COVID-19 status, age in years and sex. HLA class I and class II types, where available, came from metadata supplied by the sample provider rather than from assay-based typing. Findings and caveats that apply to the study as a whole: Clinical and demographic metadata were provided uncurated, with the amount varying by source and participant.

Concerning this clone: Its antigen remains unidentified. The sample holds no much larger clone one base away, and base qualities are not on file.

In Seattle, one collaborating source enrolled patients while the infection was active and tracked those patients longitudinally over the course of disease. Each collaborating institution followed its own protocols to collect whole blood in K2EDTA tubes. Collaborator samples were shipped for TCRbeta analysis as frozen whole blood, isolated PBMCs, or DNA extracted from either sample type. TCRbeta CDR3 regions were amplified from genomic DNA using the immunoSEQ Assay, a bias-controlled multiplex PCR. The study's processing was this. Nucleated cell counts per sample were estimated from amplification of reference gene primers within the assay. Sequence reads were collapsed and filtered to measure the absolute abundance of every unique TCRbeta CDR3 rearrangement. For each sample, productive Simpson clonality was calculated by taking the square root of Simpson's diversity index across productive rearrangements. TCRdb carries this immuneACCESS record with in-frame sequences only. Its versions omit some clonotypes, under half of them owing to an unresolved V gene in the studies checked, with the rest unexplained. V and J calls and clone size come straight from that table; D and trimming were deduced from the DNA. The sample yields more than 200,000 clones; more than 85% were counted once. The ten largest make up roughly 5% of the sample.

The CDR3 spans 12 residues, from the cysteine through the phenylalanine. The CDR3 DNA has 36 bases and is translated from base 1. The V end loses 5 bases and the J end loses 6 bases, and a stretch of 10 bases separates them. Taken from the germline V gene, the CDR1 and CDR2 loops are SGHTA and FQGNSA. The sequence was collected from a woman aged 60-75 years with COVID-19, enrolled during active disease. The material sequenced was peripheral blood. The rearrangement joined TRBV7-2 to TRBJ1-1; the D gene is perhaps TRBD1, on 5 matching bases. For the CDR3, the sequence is CASSRGVAEAFF. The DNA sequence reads TGTGCCAGCAGCCGGGGGGTGGCTGAAGCTTTCTTT.